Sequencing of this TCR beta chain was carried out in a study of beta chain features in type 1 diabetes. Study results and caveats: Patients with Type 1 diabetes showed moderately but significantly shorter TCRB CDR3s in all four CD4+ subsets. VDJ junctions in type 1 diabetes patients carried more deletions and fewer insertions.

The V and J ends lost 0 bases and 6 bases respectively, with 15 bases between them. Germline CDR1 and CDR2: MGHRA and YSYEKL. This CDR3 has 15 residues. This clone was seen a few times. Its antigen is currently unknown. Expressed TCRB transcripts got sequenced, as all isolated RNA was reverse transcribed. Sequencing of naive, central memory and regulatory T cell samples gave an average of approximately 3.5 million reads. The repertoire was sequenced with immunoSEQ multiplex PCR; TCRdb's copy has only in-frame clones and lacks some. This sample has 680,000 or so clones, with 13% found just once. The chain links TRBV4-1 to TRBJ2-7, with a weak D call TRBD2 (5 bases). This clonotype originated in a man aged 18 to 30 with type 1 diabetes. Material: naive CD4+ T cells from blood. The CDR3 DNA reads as TGCGCCAGCAGCCAAGATGAGGGAGTCTTCTCCGAGCAGTACTTC. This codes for CASSQDEGVFSEQYF.